Shown below are 20 T cell receptor beta chains from a single sample sequenced in a study of identical twins (dated by TCRdb to the mid-2010s). The receptor library was made with 5' RACE. Sequencing was performed on an Illumina HiSeq 2000. TCRdb reanalyzed the raw reads on its own, using fastp at Q25 for trimming and MiXCR for clone calling, and kept in-frame beta chains. For every CDR3 protein sequence, its rows merge into one entry that carries the most common genes and DNA. The sample contains roughly 190,000 distinct CDR3 sequences, about 15% of them found a single time. The top ten clonotypes cover 35% to 50% of the sample. These data were likewise used in another study, on T cells expressing NK-cell markers.

The sequencing sample was made of CD8+ T cells sorted from blood. The receptors originated from a woman aged 18-29 years in good health.

This clonotype was seen more than once but under ten times. This chain links TRBV12-3 or TRBV12-4 with TRBJ2-2; D gene ambiguous. Trimming stripped 3 bases from V and 6 bases from J, with 14 bases between. The CDR3 totals 15 residues. In DNA form, the CDR3 reads TGTGCCAGCAGTTTCCCAACTCTTGGGGCCGGGGAGCTGTTTTTT. This sequence encodes CASSFPTLGAGELFF.

The rearrangement joins TRBV12-3 or TRBV12-4 to TRBJ2-7; tentatively, D is TRBD1 or TRBD2 (5 bases each). Trimming pared 6 bases from V and 0 bases from J, leaving 12 bases between. The CDR3 length is 14 residues. CDR3 protein: CASSSDGTSYEQYF. DNA of the CDR3: TGTGCCAGCAGCTCTGACGGGACCTCCTACGAGCAGTACTTC.

This clonotype was seen a few times. The chain employs TRBV9 and TRBJ2-1; 8 positions match TRBD2. Trimming took 0 bases from V and 5 from J; bases not matched to a gene: 10. Germline CDR1 SGDLS, CDR2 YYNGEE. The CDR3 loop spans 17 amino acids. CDR3 DNA sequence: TGTGCCAGCAGCGTAGGGCGGGAGGCCCAGGTAGACAATGAGCAGTTCTTC. Translating gives CASSVGREAQVDNEQFF.

V and J are TRBV29-1 and TRBJ2-7, with D unresolved. CDR3 length: 11 residues. The V gene lost 2 bases and the J gene lost 6 bases, with 8 bases spanning the gap. Per the germline V gene, CDR1 is SQVTM and CDR2 is ANQGSEA. In nucleotides, the CDR3 is TGCAGCGTTGAATTGAGCTCCGAGCAGTACTTC. Its protein is CSVELSSEQYF.

The CDR3 region is CASSRTGINEQYF. The CDR3 region has the DNA TGCGCCAGCAGCCGTACAGGGATAAACGAGCAGTACTTC. V usage is TRBV5-1 and J usage is TRBJ2-7, with D perhaps TRBD1 (6 bases). CDR1 SGHRS and CDR2 YFSETQ come from the germline V gene. This CDR3 has 13 amino acids. With 4 bases removed from V and 5 bases from J, the gap between germline ends came to 13 bases. Using reference TRBV5-1 and TRBJ2-7 for the parts outside the CDR3, the full variable domain is KAGVTQTPRYLIKTRGQQVTLSCSPISGHRSVSWYQQTPGQGLQFLFEYFSETQRNKGNFPGRFSGRQFSNSRSEMNVSTLELGDSALYLCASSRTGINEQYFGPGTRLTVT.

The chain recombines TRBV6-1 with TRBJ2-1; no clear D. The V gene lost 7 bases and the J gene lost 5 bases, with 15 bases spanning the gap. CDR1 is MNHNS and CDR2 is SASEGT in the germline V gene. This CDR3 has 14 residues. The CDR3, as DNA: TGTGCCAGCACATTATTTCACAGCAACAATGAGCAGTTCTTC. Translation: CASTLFHSNNEQFF.

Ten or more counts support this clonotype. The chain combines TRBV6-4 with TRBJ2-1; D gene ambiguous. Trimming took 2 bases from V and 8 from J, leaving 10 bases between them. CDR3 size: 13 residues. Looked up from germline, CDR1 is MRHNA and CDR2 is SNTAGT. CDR3 protein: CASSDADADEQFF. In DNA form, the CDR3 reads TGTGCCAGCAGTGACGCCGACGCCGATGAGCAGTTCTTC.

This clonotype turned up a few times. This chain links TRBV5-1 with TRBJ2-5; no firm D call. Trimming removed 0 bases at V and 2 bases at J, with 11 bases between. This CDR3 spans 15 amino acids. Looked up from germline, CDR1 is SGHRS and CDR2 is YFSETQ. The chain's CDR3 is CASSLESGFQETQYF. The DNA of the CDR3 is TGCGCCAGCAGCTTGGAGTCCGGGTTTCAAGAGACCCAGTACTTC.

This clonotype was recorded a few times. The chain recombines TRBV20-1 with TRBJ2-5; the D is unclear. The CDR3 spans 10 residues. V was cut by 3 bases and J by 5 bases, with 4 bases left in between. Germline V gene data show CDR1 as DFQATT and CDR2 as SNEGSKA (reference sequence). The CDR3 loop is CSASLETQYF. CDR3 DNA sequence: TGCAGTGCTAGTCTGGAGACCCAGTACTTC.

The V gene is TRBV20-1, the J gene TRBJ1-1; tentatively, D is TRBD1 (5 bases). The V gene's germline CDR1 is DFQATT and CDR2 SNEGSKA (reference sequence). Deletions cut 1 base from V and 4 bases from J, with 10 bases between. This CDR3 region has 13 residues. CDR3 DNA: TGCAGTGCTAGAGTGGGGGTGGGCACTGAAGCTTTCTTT. Its protein product is CSARVGVGTEAFF.

This clonotype was found a few times. V is TRBV9 and J is TRBJ1-3; a weak D match, TRBD1 (6 bases). V gave up 2 bases and J gave up 9 bases, with 21 bases separating them. CDR3 length: 16 residues. Germline CDR1 is SGDLS and CDR2 is YYNGEE. CDR3 DNA: TGTGCCAGCAGCGTTTGGGCGTCCAGTGACAGGAGCACCATATATTTT. It translates to CASSVWASSDRSTIYF. Full variable domain (rest looked up from reference TRBV9 and TRBJ1-3): DSGVTQTPKHLITATGQRVTLRCSPRSGDLSVYWYQQSLDQGLQFLIQYYNGEERAKGNILERFSAQQFPDLHSELNLSSLELGDSALYFCASSVWASSDRSTIYFGEGSWLTVV.

There are a few counts of this clonotype. V and J are TRBV4-1 and TRBJ1-1, with TRBD1 as a possible D gene (6 bases). This CDR3 spans 14 amino acids. Germline CDR1 and CDR2: MGHRA and YSYEKL. The ends were cut back, 0 bases at V and 5 bases at J, with 10 bases in the middle. The CDR3 here is CASSQERRGTEAFF. CDR3 in DNA: TGCGCCAGCAGCCAAGAAAGGAGGGGGACTGAAGCTTTCTTT.

The sample holds a few counts of this clonotype. The chain is built from TRBV28 and TRBJ2-1; 7 positions agree with TRBD1. The J segment lost 5 bases and the V segment lost 6 bases, leaving 10 bases of the junction unmatched. Germline V CDR1 and CDR2: MDHEN, SYDVKM. The CDR3 loop spans 15 amino acids. Written as DNA, the CDR3 is TGTGCCAGCAGCCGCCCCGGGACAGTTGACAATGAGCAGTTCTTC. Translating it yields CASSRPGTVDNEQFF. The entire variable domain, with the rest obtained from reference TRBV28 and TRBJ2-1, is as follows: DVKVTQSSRYLVKRTGEKVFLECVQDMDHENMFWYRQDPGLGLRLIYFSYDVKMKEKGDIPEGYSVSREKKERFSLILESASTNQTSMYLCASSRPGTVDNEQFFGPGTRLTVL.

This clonotype was seen a few times. The rearrangement links TRBV5-1 to TRBJ2-3; 9 bases agree with TRBD1. CDR3 length: 16 residues. Looked up from germline, CDR1 is SGHRS and CDR2 is YFSETQ. Trimming cost V 4 bases and J 7 bases; bases outside gene matches: 13. This chain's CDR3 is CASSGKRDRVGNTQYF. The CDR3 bases are TGCGCCAGCAGCGGGAAACGGGACAGGGTCGGGAATACGCAGTATTTT. The entire variable domain, with the rest obtained from reference TRBV5-1 and TRBJ2-3, is as follows: KAGVTQTPRYLIKTRGQQVTLSCSPISGHRSVSWYQQTPGQGLQFLFEYFSETQRNKGNFPGRFSGRQFSNSRSEMNVSTLELGDSALYLCASSGKRDRVGNTQYFGPGTRLTVL.

This rearrangement joins TRBV12-3 or TRBV12-4 to TRBJ2-1; D unresolved. The CDR3 is 14 amino acids. Trimming left V 5 bases short and J 0 bases short, with 8 bases between. The CDR3 sequence is CASSPSSSYNEQFF. The DNA of the CDR3 is TGTGCCAGCAGTCCCTCGAGCTCCTACAATGAGCAGTTCTTC.

The gene calls are TRBV3-1 and TRBJ2-1; D may be TRBD2 (6 bases). V dropped 0 bases and J dropped 2 bases, with 11 bases sitting between them. The V gene's germline CDR1 is LGHDT and CDR2 YNNKEL (reference sequence). CDR3 length: 16 residues. CDR3 sequence: CASSQERLVAYNEQFF. Here the CDR3 DNA reads TGTGCCAGCAGCCAAGAGAGACTAGTGGCCTACAATGAGCAGTTCTTC.

This chain links TRBV7-9 with TRBJ1-1; the D is unclear. The CDR3 spans 14 residues. Trimming took 5 bases from V and 1 from J, leaving 11 bases between them. Per germline, CDR1 SEHNR and CDR2 FQNEAQ (reference sequence). The CDR3 DNA sequence: TGTGCCAGCAGCACCTCGGTCAAGAACACTGAAGCTTTCTTT. Translated: CASSTSVKNTEAFF.

The chain uses TRBV3-1 and TRBJ1-1, with no clear D. In germline, CDR1 is LGHDT, CDR2 YNNKEL (reference sequence). Trimming cost V 0 bases and J 7 bases, with 9 bases left between them. This CDR3 is built from 13 residues. As DNA, the CDR3 is TGTGCCAGCAGCCAAGAACGCGTGAGTGAAGCTTTCTTT. It specifies CASSQERVSEAFF.

In this sample, this clonotype turned up a few times. The chain uses TRBV6-6 and TRBJ2-1, with D perhaps being TRBD1 or TRBD2 (5 bases each). Per the germline V gene, CDR1 is MNHNY and CDR2 is SVGAGI (reference sequence). CDR3 length: 13 residues. V was clipped by 1 base and J by 4 bases, with 5 bases between them. The CDR3 here is CASSYWGYNEQFF. CDR3 nucleotide sequence: TGTGCCAGCAGTTACTGGGGGTACAATGAGCAGTTCTTC.

This chain connects TRBV12-3 or TRBV12-4 to TRBJ2-7; D is ambiguous. The CDR3 has 13 residues. V gave up 6 bases and J gave up 7 bases, with 16 bases separating them. CDR3 residues: CASSPARIWEQYF. CDR3 coding DNA: TGTGCCAGCAGCCCAGCCCGCATATGGGAGCAGTACTTC.